Described below is a single T cell receptor beta chain sequence and its context. TCR beta CDR3 regions were amplified from RNA. With the HTBI primer set, the TCR CDR3 went through a first round of RT-PCR. Via MiXCR, TCRdb re-called the multiplex PCR reads, giving one row per CDR3 protein. Among approximately 330,000 distinct CDR3 sequences listed, roughly 18% were seen once. With 6 bases removed from V and 3 bases from J, the gap between germline ends came to 17 bases. The germline V gene encodes CDR1 DFQATT and CDR2 SNEGSKA (reference sequence). CDR3 size: 14 residues. The sample is drawn from a study of T cells in Graves' hyperthyroidism and ophthalmopathy.

Sequenced input: blood. The chain links TRBV20-1 to TRBJ1-1; weak D call: TRBD1 (6 bases). The origin of this receptor is a woman aged 45-60 years with Graves' hyperthyroidism. The CDR3 here is CSARPYRDYTEAFF. DNA of the CDR3: TGCAGTGCCCGTCCCTACAGGGACTACACTGAAGCTTTCTTT.